Listed below are T cell receptor beta chains from one sample, sequenced in a study of beta chain features in type 1 diabetes. Method: immunoSEQ multiplex PCR; TCRdb's copy keeps in-frame clones and lacks some. The sample lists fewer than 350,000 clones, approximately 16% occurring once. Sequencing was carried out using naive CD4+ T cells from blood. All receptors derive from a man in his late teens or twenties with type 1 diabetes. Each CDR3 is given without its conserved first and last residue. Each record gives: CDR3 length, V gene, J gene, CDR3 protein.

16	TRBV7-2	TRBJ2-1	ASSNRLAGHSTYNEQF
13	TRBV5-6	TRBJ2-7	ASSPPGTVSYEQY
12	TRBV5-4	TRBJ2-7	ASTRTGGLDEQY
12	TRBV9	TRBJ1-2	ASSVDPGGYGYT
11	TRBV5-6	TRBJ1-6	ASSWNRAPPLH
11	TRBV7-2	TRBJ1-2	ASSLGGYYGYT
14	TRBV4-3	TRBJ1-3	ASSQDYEIRGNTIY
10	TRBV5-6	TRBJ1-1	ASSSGGKEAF
12	TRBV9	TRBJ2-3	ASSSGRTTDTQY
13	TRBV30	TRBJ1-1	AWSVPDRRNTEAF
12	TRBV28	TRBJ2-7	ASSPDSLAYEQY
12	TRBV18	TRBJ2-3	ASSPTGGTDTQY
10	TRBV9	TRBJ2-1	ASSVVNNEQF
12	TRBV29-1	TRBJ2-7	SAAGLAGTYEQY
13	TRBV9	TRBJ1-2	ASGGKLTGPHGYT
13	TRBV7-2	TRBJ1-2	ASSHEAGRNYGYT
13	TRBV9	TRBJ2-5	ASSLTGLTAETQY
12	TRBV5-4	TRBJ2-5	ASSGGSGSETQY
12	TRBV5-1	TRBJ2-4	ASRTSGSRNIQY
15	TRBV28	TRBJ2-3	ASSPEGLAGGADTQY
14	TRBV5-6	TRBJ2-3	ASSLFGRGSPDTQY
13	TRBV5-1	TRBJ2-7	ASSLTTSDSYEQY
11	TRBV29-1	TRBJ2-7	SVVGRTSYEQY
13	TRBV4-3	TRBJ2-5	ASSPRLFPGETQY
14	TRBV6-7	TRBJ2-3	ASSYSNLAGRLTQY
11	TRBV7-8	TRBJ2-7	ASSLALPGLAY
14	TRBV30	TRBJ2-7	AWSVLTGLIYYEQY
11	TRBV9	TRBJ2-5	ASSSRTEETQY
14	TRBV7-2	TRBJ2-5	ASSSMTSAKGETQY
14	TRBV27	TRBJ2-1	ASSGSGTSGSYEQF
11	TRBV6-5	TRBJ2-3	ASSYRTHSPQY
16	TRBV4-3	TRBJ2-5	ASSQDFEASGGLETQY
13	TRBV5-6	TRBJ2-3	ASSLLAGGWDTQY